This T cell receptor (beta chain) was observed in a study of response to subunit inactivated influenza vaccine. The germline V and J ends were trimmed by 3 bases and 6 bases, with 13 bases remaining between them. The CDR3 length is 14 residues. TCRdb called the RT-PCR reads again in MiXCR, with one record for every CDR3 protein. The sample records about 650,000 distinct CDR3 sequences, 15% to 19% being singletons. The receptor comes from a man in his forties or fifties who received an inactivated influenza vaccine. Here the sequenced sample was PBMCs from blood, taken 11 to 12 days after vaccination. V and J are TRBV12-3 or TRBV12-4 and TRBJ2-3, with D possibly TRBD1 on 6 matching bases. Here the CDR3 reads CASSLGTRLDTQYF. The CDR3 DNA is TGTGCCAGCAGTTTGGGGACACGGTTGGATACGCAGTATTTT.